The rows below give T cell receptor beta chains drawn from one sample of a study of response to subunit inactivated influenza vaccine. TCRdb passed the RT-PCR reads through MiXCR, listing each CDR3 protein once. The sample gives under 850,000 distinct CDR3 sequences, approximately 17% of which show up once; roughly a tenth is in the top ten. This specimen was PBMCs from blood, taken 4 to 6 days after vaccination. The receptor set was obtained from a man between 50 and 59 years old who received an inactivated influenza vaccine. CDR3s include the opening cysteine and the closing phenylalanine or tryptophan. D genes are given only for firm matches. Clone size, where shown, is once, few, many, or a class for clones that have expanded.

v_call	clone_size	d_call	j_call	cdr3_nt	cdr3_aa
TRBV12-3/TRBV12-4	.	.	TRBJ2-4	TGTGCCAGCAGCCAAGGGGGGGCCGCTAAAAACATTCAGTACTTC	CASSQGGAAKNIQYF
TRBV29-1	many	TRBD2	TRBJ2-2	TGCAGCGTTGACGGGACTAGCCCCGGGGAGCTGTTTTTT	CSVDGTSPGELFF
TRBV4-3	.	TRBD1	TRBJ2-1	TGCGCCAGCAGCCAAGAGACAGGGGCTCCAAATGAGCAGTTCTTC	CASSQETGAPNEQFF
TRBV4-2	.	TRBD1	TRBJ2-3	TGTGCCAGCAGCCTTGGACAGGGGGCATCAGGTACGCAGTATTTT	CASSLGQGASGTQYF
TRBV20-1	.	.	TRBJ2-7	TGCAGTGCCGTGGGCAGCGGAGCCTCCCACGAGCAGTACTTC	CSAVGSGASHEQYF
TRBV7-8	few	.	TRBJ1-2	TGTGCCAGCAGCTTAGGTATCAGGGTCGGAGGGCCTGGCTACACCTTC	CASSLGIRVGGPGYTF
TRBV9	few	.	TRBJ1-3	TGTGCCAGCAGCCTCGGGACGGGATTAACTGGAAACACCATATATTTT	CASSLGTGLTGNTIYF
TRBV4-3	.	.	TRBJ2-7	TGCGCCAGCAGCCAAGCGAGGGCCTACGAGCAGTACTTC	CASSQARAYEQYF
TRBV12-3/TRBV12-4	.	.	TRBJ2-7	TGTGCCAGCAGTCTTACGTCGGGGTCGCGCGAGCAGTACTTC	CASSLTSGSREQYF
TRBV5-5	.	TRBD2	TRBJ2-1	TGTGCCAGCAGCCTGGGACTAGCGGGCACTAGCTCCTACAATGAGCAGTTCTTC	CASSLGLAGTSSYNEQFF
TRBV20-1	.	.	TRBJ1-6	TGCAGTGCTAGACGCCAGGGAGGTGGCTCCTATAATTCACCCCTCCACTTT	CSARRQGGGSYNSPLHF
TRBV28	.	.	TRBJ2-5	TGTGCCAGCAGTTTAAGCGGGTTGGGAGAGACCCAGTACTTC	CASSLSGLGETQYF
TRBV12-3/TRBV12-4	few	TRBD2	TRBJ2-3	TGTGCCAGCAGTTTAGGTAGCGGGGGGGGCAGAGATACGCAGTATTTT	CASSLGSGGGRDTQYF
TRBV29-1	many	TRBD1	TRBJ1-2	TGCAGCGTTAGGGACAGGGCTGGCTATGGCTACACCTTC	CSVRDRAGYGYTF
TRBV20-1	few	TRBD1	TRBJ1-5	TGCAGTGCTAGGGACCAACGAGACAGGGTGGATCAGCCCCAGCATTTT	CSARDQRDRVDQPQHF
TRBV7-9	many	TRBD2	TRBJ2-3	TGTGCCACCCAGGGAGCGGGAAGAGTGGTGGGAGATACGCAGTATTTT	CATQGAGRVVGDTQYF
TRBV7-2	few	.	TRBJ1-2	TGTGCCAGCAGCTTTCCATTCAGGGACTATGGCTACACCTTC	CASSFPFRDYGYTF
TRBV4-3	few	.	TRBJ2-7	TGCGCCAGCAGCCAAGGGCACAGCTACGAGCAGTACTTC	CASSQGHSYEQYF
TRBV10-3	.	TRBD2	TRBJ2-1	TGTGCCATCAGTGACCCAGGACTAGCGGGGGGCAATGAGCAGTTCTTC	CAISDPGLAGGNEQFF
TRBV5-5	few	.	TRBJ2-7	TGTGCCAGCAGCTTGTCTGCTCAGGCTTACGAGCAGTACTTC	CASSLSAQAYEQYF
TRBV12-3/TRBV12-4	.	TRBD2	TRBJ2-2	TGTGCCAGCAGCCAAGGACTAGTAGGCGGGGAGCTGTTTTTT	CASSQGLVGGELFF
TRBV7-9	many	.	TRBJ2-1	TGTGCCAGCAGCTCGCAGGGCGGCAATGAGCAGTTCTTC	CASSSQGGNEQFF
TRBV15	.	TRBD2	TRBJ2-5	TGTGCCACCAGCAGTGGACTAGCGGGAGGCCAAGAGACCCAGTACTTC	CATSSGLAGGQETQYF
TRBV12-3/TRBV12-4	many	.	TRBJ1-6	TGTGCCAGCAGTTTACAGGACCCGTATAATTCACCCCTCCACTTT	CASSLQDPYNSPLHF
TRBV4-3	many	TRBD2	TRBJ2-1	TGCGCCAGCAGCCAGGGGGCCCCTCTAGCGGGGGGCTACAATGAGCAGTTCTTC	CASSQGAPLAGGYNEQFF
TRBV5-1	.	TRBD2	TRBJ2-5	TGCGCCAGCGGGGGGGACCAAGAGACCCAGTACTTC	CASGGDQETQYF
TRBV3-1	many	TRBD2	TRBJ2-5	TGTGCCAGCAGCTTCGGAGCGGGAGGGCCGGAGACCCAGTACTTC	CASSFGAGGPETQYF
TRBV11-2	.	.	TRBJ2-5	TGTGCCAGCAGCGACATAGTTGGGCGGAGAGAGACCCAGTACTTC	CASSDIVGRRETQYF
TRBV27	few	.	TRBJ2-2	TGTGCCAGCAGTTCAAAAGGGACGAGGAGGGGAAACACCGGGGAGCTGTTTTTT	CASSSKGTRRGNTGELFF
TRBV12-3/TRBV12-4	many	.	TRBJ1-1	TGTGCCAGCAGTCCGACAGGTAGACGAACTGAAGCTTTCTTT	CASSPTGRRTEAFF
TRBV20-1	.	.	TRBJ1-1	TGCAGTGCTAGGACCGGGACCTGGAACACTGAAGCTTTCTTT	CSARTGTWNTEAFF
TRBV5-1	.	.	TRBJ2-2	TGCGCCAGCAGCTCTGGACACTCGGGCACCGGGGAGCTGTTTTTT	CASSSGHSGTGELFF
TRBV7-3	few	.	TRBJ2-7	TGTGCCAGCAGCTTAAGCCGGACTACTTCCTACGAGCAGTACTTC	CASSLSRTTSYEQYF
TRBV19	.	.	TRBJ2-2	TGTGCCAGTAGTATTCAGGGGACCTTAAACACCGGGGAGCTGTTTTTT	CASSIQGTLNTGELFF
TRBV20-1	.	.	TRBJ1-5	TGCAGTGCTAGAGATGGGTCAGGGAATCAGCCCCAGCATTTT	CSARDGSGNQPQHF
TRBV5-1	few	.	TRBJ1-2	TGCGCCAGCAGCTTGGAGCGGGGGTATGGCTACACCTTC	CASSLERGYGYTF
TRBV4-2	few	TRBD2	TRBJ2-1	TGTGCCAGCAGCCAAGAATTGTTTCTAGCGGGGGCTCACAATGAGCAGTTCTTC	CASSQELFLAGAHNEQFF
TRBV7-8	few	.	TRBJ2-3	TGTGCCAGCAGCTCGAGGAGGTTAGCTAGCACAGATACGCAGTATTTT	CASSSRRLASTDTQYF
TRBV18	few	.	TRBJ2-7	TGTGCCAGCTCAGCGACAGAAGGCTTCTACGAGCAGTACTTC	CASSATEGFYEQYF
TRBV7-9	few	.	TRBJ1-2	TGTGCCAGCAGCTCGGGACAAGCTTATGGCTACACCTTC	CASSSGQAYGYTF
TRBV10-3	few	.	TRBJ2-2	TGTGCAACACGGGGAGCTTTCCCCGGGGAGCTGTTTTTT	CATRGAFPGELFF
TRBV20-1	few	.	TRBJ1-2	TGCAGTGCGAATCTACTAGGGGGGGACTATGGCTACACCTTC	CSANLLGGDYGYTF
TRBV12-3/TRBV12-4	.	TRBD1	TRBJ2-7	TGTGCCAGCAGTTTAGACGTGGGGACAGGTCAAGCCTACGAGCAGTACTTC	CASSLDVGTGQAYEQYF
TRBV20-1	few	.	TRBJ1-2	TGCAGTGCCGAACCATCCGGGACCCCCTACGGCTACACCTTC	CSAEPSGTPYGYTF
TRBV18	few	TRBD1	TRBJ2-3	TGTGCCAGCTCCACAGGGGGCCTTAGCACAGATACGCAGTATTTT	CASSTGGLSTDTQYF
TRBV5-6	.	TRBD1	TRBJ2-7	TGTGCCAGCAGCTCCGGGACAGGGTTTCTCGAGCAGTACTTC	CASSSGTGFLEQYF